This TCR beta chain derives from a study of identical twins. Regarding the study as a whole: The abundant beta clonotypes from cord blood had fewer insertions, and memory repertoires had none of this. Among out-of-frame alpha sequences shared by twins, low generation probability occurred in excess.

Germline-derived CDR1 and CDR2 are MNHNS and SASEGT. There are 16 residues in the CDR3. J gave up 8 bases and V 6 bases, and 9 bases lay outside the gene matches. A note on this clonotype: Its cognate antigen is unknown.

Template switching supplied a universal primer site; unique molecular identifiers were carried on the cDNA. TCRdb passed the 5' RACE reads through MiXCR, listing each CDR3 protein once. The sample contains 400,000 to 550,000 distinct CDR3 sequences, 13% to 15% of which appear only once. A further study also used this sample, focusing on yellow fever vaccine responses in identical twins. That study reports: Twins reportedly appeared to share part of their vaccine T cell response while keeping part individual.

The receptor was derived from a woman under 30 in good health. Material: CD4+ T cells sorted from blood. The chain carries TRBV6-1 and TRBJ2-1; TRBD2 aligns across 14 bases. The CDR3 region is CASRQGTSGRSYEQFF. In DNA form, the CDR3 reads TGTGCCAGCAGACAAGGGACTAGCGGGAGAAGCTATGAGCAGTTCTTC.